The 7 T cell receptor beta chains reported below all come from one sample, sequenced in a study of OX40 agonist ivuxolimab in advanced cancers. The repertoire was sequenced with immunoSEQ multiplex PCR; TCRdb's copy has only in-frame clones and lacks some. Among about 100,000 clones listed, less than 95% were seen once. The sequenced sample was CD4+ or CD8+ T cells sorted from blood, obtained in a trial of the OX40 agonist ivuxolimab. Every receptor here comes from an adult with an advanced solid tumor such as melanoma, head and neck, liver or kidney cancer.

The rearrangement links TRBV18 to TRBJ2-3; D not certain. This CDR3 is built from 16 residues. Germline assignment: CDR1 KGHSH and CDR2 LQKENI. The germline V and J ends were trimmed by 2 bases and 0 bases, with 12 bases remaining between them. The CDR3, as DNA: TGTGCCAGCTCACCAACAGCCCCGTCTAGCACAGATACGCAGTATTTT. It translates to CASSPTAPSSTDTQYF.

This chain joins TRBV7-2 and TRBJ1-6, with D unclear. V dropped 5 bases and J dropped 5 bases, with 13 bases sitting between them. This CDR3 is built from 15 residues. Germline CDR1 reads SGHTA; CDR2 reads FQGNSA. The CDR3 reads CASSAEQRNNSPLHF. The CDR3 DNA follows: TGTGCCAGCAGCGCAGAGCAAAGGAATAATTCACCCCTCCACTTT. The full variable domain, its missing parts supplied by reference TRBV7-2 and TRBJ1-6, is GAGVSQSPSNKVTEKGKDVELRCDPISGHTALYWYRQSLGQGLEFLIYFQGNSAPDKSGLPSDRFSAERTGGSVSTLTIQRTQQEDSAVYLCASSAEQRNNSPLHFGNGTRLTVT.

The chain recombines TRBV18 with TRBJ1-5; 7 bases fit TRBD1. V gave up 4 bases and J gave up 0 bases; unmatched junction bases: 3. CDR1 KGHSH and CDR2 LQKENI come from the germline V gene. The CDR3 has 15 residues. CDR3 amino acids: CASSLGDSSNQPQHF. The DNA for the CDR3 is TGTGCCAGCTCACTGGGGGACAGTAGCAATCAGCCCCAGCATTTT.

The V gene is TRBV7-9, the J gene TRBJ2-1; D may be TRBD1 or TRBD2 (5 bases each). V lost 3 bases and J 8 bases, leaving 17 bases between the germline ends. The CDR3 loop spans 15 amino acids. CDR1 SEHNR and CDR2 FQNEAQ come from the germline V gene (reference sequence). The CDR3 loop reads CASSFRDGVGDEQFF. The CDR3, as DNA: TGTGCCAGCAGCTTCAGGGATGGGGTGGGGGATGAGCAGTTCTTC.

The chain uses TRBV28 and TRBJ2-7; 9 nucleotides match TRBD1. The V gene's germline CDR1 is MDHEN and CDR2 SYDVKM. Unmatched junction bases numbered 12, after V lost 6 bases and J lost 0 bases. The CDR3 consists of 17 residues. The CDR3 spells CASRPAGQGNPSYEQYF. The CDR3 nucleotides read TGTGCCAGCAGACCGGCGGGACAGGGTAATCCCTCCTACGAGCAGTACTTC.

The CDR3 protein is CASTRTGQETQYF. In nucleotides, the CDR3 is TGTGCCAGCACCCGGACAGGGCAAGAGACCCAGTACTTC. The chain links TRBV9 to TRBJ2-5; 8 nucleotides align to TRBD1. Germline V lookup: CDR1 SGDLS, CDR2 YYNGEE. The J segment lost 2 bases and the V segment lost 6 bases, leaving 3 bases of the junction unmatched. This CDR3 has 13 amino acids.

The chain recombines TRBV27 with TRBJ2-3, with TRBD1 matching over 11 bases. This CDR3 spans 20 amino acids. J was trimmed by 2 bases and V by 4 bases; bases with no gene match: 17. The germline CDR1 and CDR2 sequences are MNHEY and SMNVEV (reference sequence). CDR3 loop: CASSSSGQGAQGKATDTQYF. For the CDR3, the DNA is TGTGCCAGCAGTTCTTCCGGACAGGGGGCGCAAGGTAAGGCCACAGATACGCAGTATTTT.